The rows below give T cell receptor beta chains drawn from one sample of a study of blood T cell repertoires in COVID-19. Repertoires were generated with immunoSEQ multiplex PCR, while TCRdb's copy carries only in-frame clones and drops some. Of around 500,000 clones listed, roughly 88% are singletons. Sequencing input: PBMCs or T cells enriched from blood (not recorded which). The receptors were gathered from a woman in her 40s who had recovered from COVID-19. CDR3s leave out the opening cysteine and the closing phenylalanine or tryptophan. The order of the fields is J gene, V gene, CDR3 protein.

>TRBJ2-2|TRBV21-1
ASRESGAGELF
>TRBJ1-1|TRBV27
ASSSRGQGGRTEAF
>TRBJ1-2|TRBV4-1
ASSQGGTGVYGYT
>TRBJ1-6|TRBV4-3
ASSQDQTPSPLH
>TRBJ1-4|TRBV4-3
ASSQDRGTGTIAEKLF
>TRBJ1-1|TRBV7-9
ASSENRGTEAF
>TRBJ2-2|TRBV5-6
ASSPRTRHTGELF
>TRBJ2-7|TRBV5-1
ASSLAGQGSVQY
>TRBJ2-1|TRBV5-1
ASSLFGLADPIYNEQF
>TRBJ1-1|TRBV15
ATSRELSTLGTEAF
>TRBJ2-3|TRBV3-1/TRBV3-2
ASSRLAEATDTQY
>TRBJ1-3|TRBV19
ASSIVGSMAIY
>TRBJ1-2|TRBV27
ASSFTGTGLYGYT
>TRBJ2-1|TRBV5-1
ASSTYPLSHEQF
>TRBJ2-4|TRBV4-1
ASSQEAGAHGIQY
>TRBJ2-1|TRBV24-1
ATSDLPRGQGTQF
>TRBJ2-5|TRBV2
ASRDSLGTQY